This T cell receptor beta chain was captured in a study of cytomegalovirus exposure and HLA in healthy donors. Primers included in the PCR were 60 Vbeta and 13 Jbeta primers. The method was immunoSEQ multiplex PCR; TCRdb's version includes in-frame clones alone and lacks a portion of them. The table lists about 190,000 clones, 75% to 80% of them singletons. The table lists this clone with a count of one. This TCR derives from a woman in her 30s in good health and CMV-seropositive. The material sequenced was PBMCs.

The CDR3 region has the DNA TGCGCCAGCAGCTTTACTATTGGGCTAGCGGGAGCCTACGAGCAGTACTTC. This translates into CASSFTIGLAGAYEQYF. The chain combines TRBV5-1 with TRBJ2-7; 10 nucleotides line up with TRBD2. Germline V CDR1 and CDR2: SGHRS, YFSETQ. The length of the CDR3 is 17 residues. With 2 bases clipped from V and 2 bases from J, the junction kept 10 bases outside the gene matches.